This T cell receptor beta chain was recovered during a study of cytomegalovirus exposure and HLA in healthy donors. The PCR contained 60 Vbeta and 13 Jbeta primers. In the study's own analysis: Later analysis identified tens of millions of unique TCR beta chains, 10 million to 12 million shared. TCRdb keeps only in-frame clones here, not all; method: immunoSEQ multiplex PCR. The D gene and trimming were derived from the DNA, and the V and J assignments and clone size from that table. Counted here are 85,000 to 120,000 clones, around 79% occurring once; the ten biggest clones make up 3.5% to 4%. As regards this clone: Its target is unknown.

Whole-study results and caveats: In a later analysis, CMV-associated beta chains were mostly HLA-associated, it appeared. Accurate prediction of HLA-A and HLA-B alleles (for most subjects) was reportedly achieved from TCR beta sequences.

V was shortened by 2 bases and J by 9 bases, with 8 bases between the two germline ends. The CDR3 is 11 amino acids. CDR1 WNHNN and CDR2 SYGVQD come from the germline V gene (reference sequence). The specimen sequenced was PBMCs. The clonotype comes from a man aged 55 to 70 in good health and CMV-seronegative. The rearrangement uses TRBV10-1 and TRBJ2-7; D remains unclear. This CDR3 reads CASSEVCGQYV. The CDR3 DNA reads TGCGCCAGCAGTGAGGTCTGCGGGCAGTACGTC.